The sequence of this T cell receptor beta chain was determined in a study of blood T cell repertoires in COVID-19. Overall study context: Researchers got acute and convalescent COVID-19 samples from the United States, Italy and Spain. T cells, B-cell-depleted T cells, or PBMCs supplied cDNA or gDNA.

The length of the CDR3 is 18 residues. Germline lookup yields CDR1 SEHNR and CDR2 FQNEAQ (reference sequence). The V gene end was trimmed by 3 bases and the J gene end by 0 bases; junction bases not matched to a gene: 6. As processed by the authors: Amplification with reference gene primers provided the estimates of nucleated cell counts. Some clones are missing from TCRdb's copy, which holds only in-frame ones; the method was immunoSEQ multiplex PCR. V and J calls and clone size are given by that table; D and trimming were obtained from the DNA. The profile shows some 150,000 clones, more than 80% of them singletons.

The chain recombines TRBV7-9 with TRBJ2-1; 12 nucleotides align to TRBD2. The receptor comes from a woman between 40 and 50 years old with acute or convalescent COVID-19. The sequenced sample was peripheral blood. The CDR3 reads CASSFPTSGGLSYNEQFF. CDR3 sequence (DNA): TGTGCCAGCAGCTTCCCGACTAGCGGGGGCCTCTCCTACAATGAGCAGTTCTTC.